This TCR beta chain was sequenced during a study of OX40 agonist ivuxolimab in advanced cancers. Looking at the study overall: Ivuxolimab was a fully human IgG2 agonistic monoclonal antibody targeting the costimulatory receptor OX40 (CD134). Intravenous ivuxolimab was administered to patients every 2 weeks at six dose levels: 0.01, 0.1, 0.3, 1.5, 3 and 10 mg/kg. Of the 50 to 55 dose-escalation patients, hepatocellular carcinoma was present in approximately 20, melanoma in approximately 15, renal cell carcinoma in 9 and head and neck cancer in 9. In the dose-escalation cohort, 82.7% of patients were male, and the mean age was about 55 years, with a range of 23 to 79. Patients were allowed to have had prior anti-PD-1, anti-PD-L1 or anti-CTLA-4 therapy, and roughly 40% of the dose-escalation patients had previously received checkpoint inhibitors. Partial responses occurred in three dose-escalation patients, of whom one had hepatocellular carcinoma and two had cutaneous melanoma. Peripheral TCRbeta sequencing was intended to test whether TCR sequence diversity was altered and clonal T-cell expansion was caused by ivuxolimab. The paper reports the monotherapy dose-escalation portion (N of about 51 patients) of the phase I ivuxolimab trial. The full study reports these points: The antigen specificity of the clonally expanded peripheral T cells was not determined. Low levels of normalized T-cell clonal expansion were also seen in some patients who did not respond. Partial responders in the 0.1-3.0 mg/kg groups had among the lowest normalized peripheral clonal expansion, especially among CD8+ T cells. After ivuxolimab, more expanded clones were found on average in CD8+ T cells than in CD4+ T cells. At doses of 0.1 to 3.0 mg/kg, clonal expansion of both CD4+ and CD8+ blood T cells was observed from baseline to week 6.

Genomic DNA was isolated from the sorted cells so that the TCRbeta CDR3 region could be sequenced. The immunoSEQ Assay was used to sequence the TCRbeta CDR3 regions. TCRdb stores this immuneACCESS table with in-frame sequences only. Part of the clones is absent; in the studies checked, under half of the shortfall reflects unresolved V genes, and no reason is known for the rest. This sample holds some 60,000 clones; 86% were observed only once. About 1% of the sample is held by the ten biggest clonotypes. As concerns this clone: There is no known antigen for this receptor. No quality values exist for individual bases; no much larger clone is one base distant.

The V end loses 2 bases and the J end loses 2 bases, and a stretch of 9 bases separates them. The CDR3 goes from the cysteine to the phenylalanine over 14 residues. The kept DNA is CDR3 alone, 42 bases in frame from the first base. For CDR1 and CDR2, the germline V gene lists MDHEN and SYDVKM. Patients with autoimmune disease history or receiving systemic immunosuppression were excluded from the trial. Peripheral blood for TCR sequencing was collected from all dose cohorts at baseline, on cycle 4 day 1, and on cycle 7 day 1. The samples were drawn from a first-in-human, open-label, multicenter phase I dose-escalation trial of ivuxolimab. The trial enrolled adults with locally advanced or metastatic head and neck squamous cell, hepatocellular, melanoma or renal cell carcinoma. Before TCR sequencing, CD4+ T cells and CD8+ T cells were sorted from peripheral blood as separate populations.

In this chain, TRBV28 is recombined with TRBJ1-1, with an unclear D gene assignment. This TCR was sampled from an adult with an advanced solid tumor such as melanoma, head and neck, liver or kidney cancer. The starting material was CD4+ or CD8+ T cells sorted from blood, obtained in a trial of the OX40 agonist ivuxolimab. The encoded CDR3 is CASSLLAGNTEAFF. The nucleotide sequence is TGTGCCAGCAGTTTACTGGCCGGCAACACTGAAGCTTTCTTT.